Following are 29 T cell receptor beta chains from one sample sequenced in a study of shared clonotypes between healthy human individuals. CD45RO negativity and positive selection for CCR7 defined naive CD8 cells, a population that excluded terminally differentiated effector memory CD45RA+ cells. Some clones are missing from TCRdb's copy, which holds only in-frame ones; the method was immunoSEQ multiplex PCR. The table records about 2,100,000 clones, roughly 91% of them present only once. The sequenced material came from naive CD8+ T cells from PBMCs. Every receptor here comes from a man younger than 35 in good health. Some clones in this sample may be carry-over from other donors' samples.

The chain links TRBV6-6 to TRBJ2-5; possibly TRBD2 for D (6 bases). V was cut by 6 bases and J by 5 bases, with 16 bases left in between. The CDR3 has 14 amino acids. Germline V gene data show CDR1 as MNHNY and CDR2 as SVGAGI (reference sequence). The CDR3 is CASSQALAHETQYF. The CDR3 DNA follows: TGTGCCAGCAGCCAGGCACTAGCACACGAGACCCAGTACTTC.

The V gene is TRBV14, the J gene TRBJ1-3; D gene ambiguous. The ends were cut back, 1 base at V and 2 bases at J, with 9 bases in the middle. Germline CDR1 is SGHDN and CDR2 is FVKESK. The CDR3 length is 15 residues. The CDR3 protein is CASSQGYQPGNTIYF. CDR3 nucleotide sequence: TGTGCCAGCAGCCAAGGATATCAACCTGGAAACACCATATATTTT.

V and J are TRBV6-1 and TRBJ2-1; D may be TRBD2 (5 bases). Trimming shortened V by 8 bases and J by 6 bases, and 11 bases separated the two germline ends. In germline, CDR1 is MNHNS, CDR2 SASEGT. The CDR3 has 12 amino acids. The CDR3 DNA follows: TGTGCCAGCGACGGACTCCGCAATGAGCAGTTCTTC. It is translated as CASDGLRNEQFF.

The chain is built from TRBV7-9 and TRBJ2-4; 13 positions agree with TRBD2. J was trimmed by 1 base and V by 7 bases; bases with no gene match: 13. This CDR3 is built from 19 residues. The germline V gene encodes CDR1 SEHNR and CDR2 FQNEAQ (reference sequence). The CDR3 loop reads CASTLGLAGARGAKNIQYF. The CDR3 coding sequence is TGTGCCAGCACCCTTGGACTAGCGGGGGCCCGGGGGGCCAAAAACATTCAGTACTTC.

This chain uses TRBV7-3 with TRBJ2-1; possible D gene TRBD2, 5 bases. The CDR3 spans 14 residues. V was cut by 0 bases and J by 5 bases, with 8 bases left in between. Per germline, CDR1 SGHTA and CDR2 FQGTGA. Written as DNA, the CDR3 is TGTGCCAGCAGCTTAACCGGGAACGACAATGAGCAGTTCTTC. It translates to CASSLTGNDNEQFF.

The chain employs TRBV11-3 and TRBJ2-1; 9 bases are shared with TRBD2. The CDR3 covers 15 residues. CDR1 is SGHNT, CDR2 YENEEA, per germline. Unmatched junction bases numbered 2, after V lost 1 base and J lost 4 bases. This chain's CDR3 is CASSLVLAGYNEQFF. The CDR3 DNA sequence: TGTGCCAGCAGCTTAGTCCTAGCGGGGTACAATGAGCAGTTCTTC. The whole variable domain, remainder taken from reference TRBV11-3 and TRBJ2-1, is EAGVVQSPRYKIIEKKQPVAFWCNPISGHNTLYWYLQNLGQGPELLIRYENEEAVDDSQLPKDRFSAERLKGVDSTLKIQPAELGDSAVYLCASSLVLAGYNEQFFGPGTRLTVL.

The rearrangement uses TRBV7-9 and TRBJ2-5; D is unclear. V lost 5 bases and J lost 5, with 15 bases in between. Germline V gene sequence: CDR1 SEHNR, CDR2 FQNEAQ (reference sequence). The CDR3 is made up of 14 amino acids. In nucleotides, the CDR3 is TGTGCCAGCAGCCCCGTTCCCATCTGGGAGACCCAGTACTTC. Translating it yields CASSPVPIWETQYF.

J is TRBJ2-6 and V is TRBV27, with 7 bases aligning to TRBD2. With V trimmed by 5 bases and J by 4 bases, 8 bases remained unmatched. The V gene's germline CDR1 is MNHEY and CDR2 SMNVEV (reference sequence). The CDR3 is made up of 16 amino acids. The CDR3 nucleotides read TGTGCCAGCAGTGGACTAGGAGTATCCGGGGCCAACGTCCTGACTTTC. Translating gives CASSGLGVSGANVLTF.

The CDR3 coding sequence is TGTGCCTGGAGTGTACGGTTGGCGGGAGGGCCAAGGAACGAGCAGTACTTC. Protein sequence: CAWSVRLAGGPRNEQYF. The rearrangement uses TRBV30 and TRBJ2-7; 9 positions agree with TRBD2. This CDR3 region has 17 residues. Germline CDR1 is GTSNPN and CDR2 is SVGIG (reference sequence). V shed 0 bases and J 5 bases; nucleotides not matched to a gene: 14.

In the case of this clone: Other DNA sequences of this sample code for an identical CDR3. CDR3 coding DNA: TGTGCCAGCAGCTTAGAAGCGGGGTCCTACAATGAGCAGTTCTTC. It codes for CASSLEAGSYNEQFF. The genes are TRBV11-2 and TRBJ2-1; 7 bases map to TRBD2. CDR1 is SGHAT, CDR2 FQNNGV, per germline. Unmatched junction bases numbered 0, after V lost 0 bases and J lost 1 base. The CDR3 spans 15 residues.

This sequence joins TRBV4-1 and TRBJ2-5, with TRBD2 identical over 8 bases. CDR3 length equals 16 residues. From germline, CDR1 is MGHRA and CDR2 YSYEKL. J lost 7 bases, V lost 4 bases, and 14 bases had no gene match. The CDR3 DNA reads TGCGCCAGCAGCCTCGTCTCGCGGGAGGCCCTAGGGACCCAGTACTTC. Encoded protein: CASSLVSREALGTQYF.

Points on this clone: This specimen includes other DNA sequences encoding the same CDR3. The chain uses TRBV9 and TRBJ2-1, with TRBD2 identical over 12 bases. Trimming cost V 0 bases and J 8 bases; bases outside gene matches: 3. CDR1 is SGDLS, CDR2 YYNGEE, per germline. CDR3 length: 15 residues. This chain's CDR3 is CASSVGLAGVDEQFF. The CDR3 nucleotides read TGTGCCAGCAGCGTAGGACTAGCGGGAGTGGATGAGCAGTTCTTC.

As concerns this clone: The same CDR3 is also encoded by other DNA sequences in this sample. The chain couples TRBV27 to TRBJ1-1; no firm D call. Per germline, CDR1 MNHEY and CDR2 SMNVEV (reference sequence). V was trimmed by 3 bases and J by 8 bases, leaving 7 bases between them. This CDR3 spans 11 amino acids. CDR3 in amino acids: CASSFGQEAFF. The CDR3 nucleotides are TGTGCCAGCAGTTTCGGCCAAGAAGCTTTCTTT.

The rearrangement uses TRBV28 and TRBJ2-5; D remains ambiguous. The V gene's germline CDR1 is MDHEN and CDR2 SYDVKM. This CDR3 comprises 13 residues. With 2 bases removed from V and 3 bases from J, the gap between germline ends came to 7 bases. CDR3 nucleotide sequence: TGTGCCAGCAGTTTACTGGTAGAAGAGACCCAGTACTTC. As protein: CASSLLVEETQYF.

The chain carries TRBV5-6 and TRBJ2-7; D is uncertain. CDR3 length: 13 residues. Germline V gene sequence: CDR1 SGHDT, CDR2 YYEEEE. V lost 3 bases, J lost 0 bases, and 7 bases lay in between. This CDR3 reads CASSSLGSYEQYF. CDR3 in DNA: TGTGCCAGCAGCTCCCTCGGCTCCTACGAGCAGTACTTC.

The J gene is TRBJ2-7, the V gene TRBV6-5, with D perhaps matching TRBD1 (6 bases). Deletions cut 4 bases from V and 3 bases from J, with 10 bases between. There are 13 residues in the CDR3. CDR1 and CDR2 from the germline V gene are MNHEY and SVGAGI. CDR3 sequence: CASSLTGNYEQYF. Written as DNA, the CDR3 is TGTGCCAGCAGTTTAACAGGGAACTACGAGCAGTACTTC.

This sequence joins TRBV11-2 and TRBJ2-3; D perhaps matches TRBD1 (5 bases). V shed 8 bases and J shed 4 bases, with 19 bases lying between them. CDR3 length equals 15 residues. Per germline, CDR1 SGHAT and CDR2 FQNNGV. The CDR3 DNA follows: TGTGCCAGCGAACCTCAGGGCAGGGCCGCAGATACGCAGTATTTT. Protein: CASEPQGRAADTQYF.

The chain joins TRBV30 to TRBJ1-5, with no clear D. V lost 0 bases and J 5 bases, leaving 8 bases between the germline ends. Germline V CDR1 and CDR2: GTSNPN, SVGIG (reference sequence). The CDR3 has 13 residues. The CDR3 DNA reads as TGTGCCTGGAGTGTTTACAAGCATCAGCCCCAGCATTTT. This sequence encodes CAWSVYKHQPQHF. The full variable domain, rest sourced from reference TRBV30 and TRBJ1-5, is SQTIHQWPATLVQPVGSPLSLECTVEGTSNPNLYWYRQAAGRGLQLLFYSVGIGQISSEVPQNLSASRPQDRQFILSSKKLLLSDSGFYLCAWSVYKHQPQHFGDGTRLSIL.

On this clone: This sample includes further DNA sequences coding for the same CDR3. V is TRBV9 and J is TRBJ2-7; D is possibly TRBD2 (5 bases). The V end lost 0 bases, the J end lost 6 bases, and 7 bases lay between the germline ends. Germline assignment: CDR1 SGDLS and CDR2 YYNGEE. The CDR3 contains 12 residues. The CDR3 loop reads CASSVEGGEQYF. The CDR3 bases are TGTGCCAGCAGCGTAGAAGGAGGCGAGCAGTACTTC.

The J gene is TRBJ1-5, the V gene TRBV9; the D is unclear. The V end lost 1 base, the J end lost 2 bases, and 10 bases lay between the germline ends. The germline V gene has CDR1 SGDLS and CDR2 YYNGEE. The CDR3 runs to 15 residues. CDR3 protein: CASSVNGEGNQPQHF. CDR3 DNA sequence: TGTGCCAGCAGCGTAAACGGGGAGGGCAATCAGCCCCAGCATTTT. Full variable domain (missing parts from reference TRBV9 and TRBJ1-5): DSGVTQTPKHLITATGQRVTLRCSPRSGDLSVYWYQQSLDQGLQFLIQYYNGEERAKGNILERFSAQQFPDLHSELNLSSLELGDSALYFCASSVNGEGNQPQHFGDGTRLSIL.

V is TRBV6-1 and J is TRBJ1-2; TRBD1 matches 7 bases. The germline V gene encodes CDR1 MNHNS and CDR2 SASEGT. The CDR3 loop spans 14 amino acids. Trimming cost V 8 bases and J 2 bases; bases outside gene matches: 8. CDR3 bases: TGTGCCAGCGAGAGGGGGCGCGGGAACTATGGCTACACCTTC. Translating it yields CASERGRGNYGYTF.

The chain carries TRBV4-3 and TRBJ2-2; D not certain. The V gene lost 0 bases and the J gene lost 2 bases, with 10 bases spanning the gap. This CDR3 comprises 16 residues. Germline V gene sequence: CDR1 LGHNA, CDR2 YSLEER. The DNA of the CDR3 is TGCGCCAGCAGCCAAGATCGCCTGATCAACACCGGGGAGCTGTTTTTT. As protein: CASSQDRLINTGELFF.

Points on this clone: Other DNA sequences in the sample encode the same CDR3. The V call is TRBV11-2, the J call TRBJ2-7; 9 bases are a match to TRBD1. The length of the CDR3 is 13 residues. Trimming at V came to 4 bases and at J to 3 bases, leaving 1 base not matched to a gene. CDR1 is SGHAT and CDR2 is FQNNGV in the germline V gene. The chain's CDR3 is CASSSDRGYEQYF. The CDR3 DNA reads as TGTGCCAGCAGCTCGGACAGGGGCTACGAGCAGTACTTC.

The chain combines TRBV7-9 with TRBJ2-3; 8 bases agree with TRBD2. V dropped 5 bases and J dropped 4; count of bases not matched to a gene: 11. This CDR3 spans 16 amino acids. CDR1 is SEHNR, CDR2 FQNEAQ, per germline (reference sequence). Here the CDR3 reads CASSPRAGEVADTQYF. The DNA for the CDR3 is TGTGCCAGCAGCCCCCGAGCGGGAGAAGTAGCAGATACGCAGTATTTT. The variable domain in full, completed from reference TRBV7-9 and TRBJ2-3, reads DTGVSQNPRHKITKRGQNVTFRCDPISEHNRLYWYRQTLGQGPEFLTYFQNEAQLEKSRLLSDRFSAERPKGSFSTLEIQRTEQGDSAMYLCASSPRAGEVADTQYFGPGTRLTVL.

V and J are TRBV29-1 and TRBJ1-2; TRBD1 matches 7 bases. Trimming at V came to 7 bases and at J to 2 bases, leaving 16 bases not matched to a gene. The CDR3 sequence is 16 residues long. The germline CDR1 and CDR2 sequences are SQVTM and ANQGSEA. The DNA of the CDR3 is TGCAGCGCTCTATCACCGGGACAGCAACGCAACTATGGCTACACCTTC. Its translation is CSALSPGQQRNYGYTF.

Note on this clone: The sample contains more than one DNA sequence encoding this CDR3. This chain connects TRBV9 to TRBJ1-1; a weak D match, TRBD1 (6 bases). The V end lost 2 bases, the J end lost 4 bases, and 12 bases lay between the germline ends. The germline gives CDR1 SGDLS, CDR2 YYNGEE. The CDR3 length is 14 residues. The CDR3 here is CASSVGAGSTEAFF. The CDR3 bases are TGTGCCAGCAGCGTGGGGGCGGGGAGCACTGAAGCTTTCTTT. Full variable domain (remainder filled in from reference TRBV9 and TRBJ1-1): DSGVTQTPKHLITATGQRVTLRCSPRSGDLSVYWYQQSLDQGLQFLIQYYNGEERAKGNILERFSAQQFPDLHSELNLSSLELGDSALYFCASSVGAGSTEAFFGQGTRLTVV.

The V gene is TRBV28, the J gene TRBJ2-1, with 12 positions matching TRBD2. This CDR3 contains 17 residues. The junction had 14 bases not matched to a gene; V was cut back by 5 bases and J by 9 bases. The V gene's germline CDR1 is MDHEN and CDR2 SYDVKM. CDR3 in amino acids: CASSKGLAGPRGAEQFF. As DNA, the CDR3 is TGTGCCAGCAGTAAGGGACTAGCGGGCCCACGGGGTGCTGAGCAGTTCTTC.

V is TRBV11-2 and J is TRBJ2-1; TRBD1 agrees at 9 bases. This CDR3 is 15 amino acids long. The germline CDR1 and CDR2 sequences are SGHAT and FQNNGV. After removal of 4 bases from V and 2 bases from J, the junction contained 3 bases not matched to a gene. The CDR3 reads CASSYTGGAYNEQFF. The CDR3 DNA sequence: TGTGCCAGCAGCTATACAGGGGGCGCCTACAATGAGCAGTTCTTC.

The CDR3 DNA follows: TGCGCCAGCAGGGAAGACCGAGCCTACGAGCAGTACTTC. Encoded protein: CASREDRAYEQYF. This chain connects TRBV5-1 to TRBJ2-7; D gene uncertain. Germline CDR1 reads SGHRS; CDR2 reads YFSETQ. The V end lost 5 bases, the J end lost 2 bases, and 11 bases lay between the germline ends. The CDR3 is 13 amino acids. Full variable domain (outside the CDR3, taken from reference TRBV5-1 and TRBJ2-7): KAGVTQTPRYLIKTRGQQVTLSCSPISGHRSVSWYQQTPGQGLQFLFEYFSETQRNKGNFPGRFSGRQFSNSRSEMNVSTLELGDSALYLCASREDRAYEQYFGPGTRLTVT.